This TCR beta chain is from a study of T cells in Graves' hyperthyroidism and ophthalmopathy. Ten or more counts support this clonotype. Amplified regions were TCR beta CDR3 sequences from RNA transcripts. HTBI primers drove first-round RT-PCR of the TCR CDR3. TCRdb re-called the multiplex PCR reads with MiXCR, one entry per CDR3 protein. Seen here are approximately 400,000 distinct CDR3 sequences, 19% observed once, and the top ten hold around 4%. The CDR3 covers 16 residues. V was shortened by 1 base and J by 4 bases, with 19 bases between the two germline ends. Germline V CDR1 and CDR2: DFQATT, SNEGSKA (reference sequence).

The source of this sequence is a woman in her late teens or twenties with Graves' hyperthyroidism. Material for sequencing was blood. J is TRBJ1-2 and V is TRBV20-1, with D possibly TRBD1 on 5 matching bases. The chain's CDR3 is CSARGVGKGSLYGYTF. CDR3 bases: TGCAGTGCTAGAGGGGTAGGGAAGGGGTCTCTCTATGGCTACACCTTC.